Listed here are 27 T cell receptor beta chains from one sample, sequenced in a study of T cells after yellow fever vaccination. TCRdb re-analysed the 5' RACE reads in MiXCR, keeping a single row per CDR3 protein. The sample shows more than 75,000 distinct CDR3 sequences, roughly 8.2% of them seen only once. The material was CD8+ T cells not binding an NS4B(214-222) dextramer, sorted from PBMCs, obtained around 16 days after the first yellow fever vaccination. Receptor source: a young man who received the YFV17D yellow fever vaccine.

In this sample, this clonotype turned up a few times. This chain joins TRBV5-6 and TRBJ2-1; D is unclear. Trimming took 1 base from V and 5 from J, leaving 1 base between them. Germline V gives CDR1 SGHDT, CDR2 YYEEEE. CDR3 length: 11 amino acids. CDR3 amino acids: CASSLNNEQFF. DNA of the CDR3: TGTGCCAGCAGCTTGAACAATGAGCAGTTCTTC.

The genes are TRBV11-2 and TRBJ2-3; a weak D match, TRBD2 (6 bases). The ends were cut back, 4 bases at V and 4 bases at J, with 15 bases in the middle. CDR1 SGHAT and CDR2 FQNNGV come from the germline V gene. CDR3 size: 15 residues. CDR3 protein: CASSYRGRSADTQYF. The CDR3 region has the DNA TGTGCCAGCAGCTACCGGGGGAGGTCGGCAGATACGCAGTATTTT.

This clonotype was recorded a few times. CDR3 amino acids: CASSQITGNTIYF. The DNA of the CDR3 is TGCGCCAGCAGCCAGATTACAGGAAACACCATATATTTT. J is TRBJ1-3 and V is TRBV4-1; D remains ambiguous. Looked up from germline, CDR1 is MGHRA and CDR2 is YSYEKL. V gave up 3 bases and J gave up 4 bases, with 7 bases separating them. This CDR3 is built from 13 residues.

The CDR3 loop is CASRLPSDLGELFF. The DNA of the CDR3 is TGCGCCAGCAGATTACCTAGCGATCTCGGGGAGCTGTTTTTT. The chain joins TRBV5-1 to TRBJ2-2; D perhaps matches TRBD2 (6 bases). CDR3 length: 14 residues. CDR1 is SGHRS and CDR2 is YFSETQ in the germline V gene. Trimming removed 5 bases from V and 7 bases from J, with 15 bases in between.

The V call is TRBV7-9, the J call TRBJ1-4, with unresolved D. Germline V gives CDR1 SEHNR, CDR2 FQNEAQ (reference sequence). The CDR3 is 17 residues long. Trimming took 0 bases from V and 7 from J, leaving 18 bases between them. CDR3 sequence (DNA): TGTGCCAGCAGCTTAGCGAGGGAAGGGCATGTCGGTGAAAAACTGTTTTTT. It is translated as CASSLAREGHVGEKLFF.

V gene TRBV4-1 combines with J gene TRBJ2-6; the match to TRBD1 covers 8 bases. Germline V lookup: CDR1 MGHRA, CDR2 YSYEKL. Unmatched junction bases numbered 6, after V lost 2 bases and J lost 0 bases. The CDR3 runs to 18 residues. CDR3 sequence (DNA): TGCGCCAGCAGCCAATACAGGGGGGCCCTCTCTGGGGCCAACGTCCTGACTTTC. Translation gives CASSQYRGALSGANVLTF.

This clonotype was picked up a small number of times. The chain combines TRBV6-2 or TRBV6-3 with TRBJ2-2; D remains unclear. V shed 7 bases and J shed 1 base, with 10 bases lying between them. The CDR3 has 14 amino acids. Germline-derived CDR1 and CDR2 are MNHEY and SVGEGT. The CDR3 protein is CASTNPGNTGELFF. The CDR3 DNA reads TGTGCCAGCACGAACCCCGGGAACACCGGGGAGCTGTTTTTT.

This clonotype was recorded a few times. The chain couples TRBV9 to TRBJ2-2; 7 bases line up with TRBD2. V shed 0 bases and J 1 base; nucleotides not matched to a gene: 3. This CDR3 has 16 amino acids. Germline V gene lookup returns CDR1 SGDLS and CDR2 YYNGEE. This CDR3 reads CASSVEAGRNTGELFF. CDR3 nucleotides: TGTGCCAGCAGCGTAGAAGCGGGGAGGAACACCGGGGAGCTGTTTTTT.

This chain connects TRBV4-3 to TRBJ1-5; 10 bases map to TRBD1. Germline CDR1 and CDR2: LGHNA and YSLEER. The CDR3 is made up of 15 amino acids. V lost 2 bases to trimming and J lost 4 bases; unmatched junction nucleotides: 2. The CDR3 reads CASSQSDRGNQPQHF. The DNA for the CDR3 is TGCGCCAGCAGCCAATCGGACAGGGGGAATCAGCCCCAGCATTTT.

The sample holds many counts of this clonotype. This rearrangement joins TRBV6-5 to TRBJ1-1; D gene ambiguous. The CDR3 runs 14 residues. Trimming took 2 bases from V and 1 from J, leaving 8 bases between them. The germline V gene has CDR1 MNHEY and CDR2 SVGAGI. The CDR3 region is CASSYGLGNTEAFF. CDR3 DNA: TGTGCCAGCAGTTACGGTCTCGGGAACACTGAAGCTTTCTTT.

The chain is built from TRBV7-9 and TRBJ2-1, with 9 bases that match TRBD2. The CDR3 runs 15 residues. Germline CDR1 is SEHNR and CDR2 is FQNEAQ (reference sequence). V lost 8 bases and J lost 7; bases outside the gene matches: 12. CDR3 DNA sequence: TGTGCCAGCCAGCTGGGCGGGGGGGCCTGGAATGAGCAGTTCTTC. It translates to CASQLGGGAWNEQFF.

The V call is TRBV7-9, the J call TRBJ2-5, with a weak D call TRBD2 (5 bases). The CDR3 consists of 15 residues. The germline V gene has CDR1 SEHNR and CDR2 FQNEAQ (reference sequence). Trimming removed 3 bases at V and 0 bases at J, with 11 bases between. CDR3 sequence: CASSFGNWYQETQYF. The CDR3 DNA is TGTGCCAGCAGCTTCGGGAATTGGTACCAAGAGACCCAGTACTTC.

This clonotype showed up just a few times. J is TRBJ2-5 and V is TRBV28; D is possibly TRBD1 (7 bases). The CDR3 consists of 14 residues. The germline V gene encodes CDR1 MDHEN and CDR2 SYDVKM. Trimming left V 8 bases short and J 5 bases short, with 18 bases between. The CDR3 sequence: CASRPEGARETQYF. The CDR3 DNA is TGTGCCAGCCGCCCGGAGGGGGCACGGGAGACCCAGTACTTC.

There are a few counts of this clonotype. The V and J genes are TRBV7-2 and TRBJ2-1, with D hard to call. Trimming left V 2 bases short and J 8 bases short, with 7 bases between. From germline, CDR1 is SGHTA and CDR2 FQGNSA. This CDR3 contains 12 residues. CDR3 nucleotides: TGTGCCAGCAGCTTAAGTGGGTATGAGCAGTTCTTC. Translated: CASSLSGYEQFF.

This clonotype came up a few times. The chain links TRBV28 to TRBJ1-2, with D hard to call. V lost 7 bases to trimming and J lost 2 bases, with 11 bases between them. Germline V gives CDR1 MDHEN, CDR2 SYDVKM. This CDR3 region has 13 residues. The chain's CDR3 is CASTPWGNYGYTF. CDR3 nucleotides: TGTGCCAGCACCCCGTGGGGAAACTATGGCTACACCTTC.

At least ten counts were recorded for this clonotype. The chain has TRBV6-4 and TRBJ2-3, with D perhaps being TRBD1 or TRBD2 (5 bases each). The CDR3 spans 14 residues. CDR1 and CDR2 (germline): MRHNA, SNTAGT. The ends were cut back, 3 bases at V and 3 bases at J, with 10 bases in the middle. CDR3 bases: TGTGCCAGCAGTGAAGGCTGGGGGACAGATACGCAGTATTTT. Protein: CASSEGWGTDTQYF.

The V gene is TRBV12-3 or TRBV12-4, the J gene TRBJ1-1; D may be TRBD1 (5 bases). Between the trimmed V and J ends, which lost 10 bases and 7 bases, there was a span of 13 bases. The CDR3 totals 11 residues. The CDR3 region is CATREGLEAFF. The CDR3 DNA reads TGTGCCACCCGCGAGGGACTTGAAGCTTTCTTT.

The CDR3 spells CASSLKRTGRNYGYTF. The CDR3 region has the DNA TGTGCCAGCAGCCTAAAGAGGACAGGGAGAAACTATGGCTACACCTTC. The chain is built from TRBV7-9 and TRBJ1-2; 8 bases match TRBD1. Trimming at V came to 5 bases and at J to 2 bases, leaving 10 bases not matched to a gene. CDR1 is SEHNR and CDR2 is FQNEAQ in the germline V gene (reference sequence). The CDR3 totals 16 residues.

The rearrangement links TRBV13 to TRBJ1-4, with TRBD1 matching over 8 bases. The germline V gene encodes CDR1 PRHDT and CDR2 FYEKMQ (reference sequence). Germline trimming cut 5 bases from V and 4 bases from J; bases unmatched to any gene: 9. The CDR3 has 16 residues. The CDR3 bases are TGTGCCAGCAGCCTCGCAGGGGGCGCAAATAATGAAAAACTGTTTTTT. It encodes CASSLAGGANNEKLFF.

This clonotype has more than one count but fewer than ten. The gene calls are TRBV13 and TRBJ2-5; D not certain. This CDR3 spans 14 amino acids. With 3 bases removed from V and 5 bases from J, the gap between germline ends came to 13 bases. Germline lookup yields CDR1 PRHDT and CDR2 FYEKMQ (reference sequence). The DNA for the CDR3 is TGTGCCAGCAGCTTCTGGACCTCGAGGGAGACCCAGTACTTC. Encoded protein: CASSFWTSRETQYF.

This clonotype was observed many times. The CDR3 DNA sequence: TGCGCCAGCAGATCCTCTGGGACCGGGCAAAATGAGCAGTTCTTC. Translation: CASRSSGTGQNEQFF. The V gene is TRBV5-1, the J gene TRBJ2-1, with D perhaps TRBD1 or TRBD2 (5 bases each). Trimming shortened V by 5 bases and J by 7 bases, and 19 bases separated the two germline ends. Germline lookup yields CDR1 SGHRS and CDR2 YFSETQ. The CDR3 is 15 amino acids.

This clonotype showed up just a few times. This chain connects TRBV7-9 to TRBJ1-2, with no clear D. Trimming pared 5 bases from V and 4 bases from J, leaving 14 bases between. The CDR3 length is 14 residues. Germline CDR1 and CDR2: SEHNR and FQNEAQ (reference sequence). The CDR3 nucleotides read TGTGCCAGCAGCAGGAATGAGCAACTCTATGGCTACACCTTC. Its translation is CASSRNEQLYGYTF.

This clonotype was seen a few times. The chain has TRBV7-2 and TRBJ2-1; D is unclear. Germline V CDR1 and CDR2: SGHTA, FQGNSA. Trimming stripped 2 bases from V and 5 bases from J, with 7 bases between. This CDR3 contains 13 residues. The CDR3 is CASSLPNHNEQFF. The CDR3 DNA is TGTGCCAGCAGCTTACCCAATCACAATGAGCAGTTCTTC.

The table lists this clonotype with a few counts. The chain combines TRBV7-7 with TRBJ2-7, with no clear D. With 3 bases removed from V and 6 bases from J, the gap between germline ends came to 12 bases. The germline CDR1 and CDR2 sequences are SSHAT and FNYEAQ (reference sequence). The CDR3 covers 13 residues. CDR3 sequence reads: CASSFQAGREQYF. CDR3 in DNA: TGTGCCAGCAGCTTCCAAGCTGGGCGCGAGCAGTACTTC.

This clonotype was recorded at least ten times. In nucleotides, the CDR3 is TGCAGCGTTGAAGATCCCACACTCTGGCCCTACGAGCAGTACTTC. This gives the protein CSVEDPTLWPYEQYF. The rearrangement links TRBV29-1 to TRBJ2-7; D is ambiguous. CDR1 is SQVTM and CDR2 is ANQGSEA in the germline V gene. V gave up 0 bases and J gave up 2 bases, with 14 bases separating them. The CDR3 spans 15 residues.

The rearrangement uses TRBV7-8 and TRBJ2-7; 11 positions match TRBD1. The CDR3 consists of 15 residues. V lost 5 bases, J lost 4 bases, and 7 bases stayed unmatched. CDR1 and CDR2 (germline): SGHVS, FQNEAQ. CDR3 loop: CASSRPGQGVYEQYF. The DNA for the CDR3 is TGTGCCAGCAGCCGCCCGGGACAGGGGGTTTACGAGCAGTACTTC.

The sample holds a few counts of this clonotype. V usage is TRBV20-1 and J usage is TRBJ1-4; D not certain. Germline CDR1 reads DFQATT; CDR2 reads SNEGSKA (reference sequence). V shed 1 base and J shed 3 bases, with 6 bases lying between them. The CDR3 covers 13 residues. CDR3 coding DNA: TGCAGTGCTAGAGGACGTGCTAATGAAAAACTGTTTTTT. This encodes CSARGRANEKLFF.